Following are 8 T cell receptor beta chains from one sample sequenced in a study of CD8+ T cells in alopecia areata (dated by TCRdb to between 2017 and 2018). The library was built by means of the immunoSEQ multiplex PCR assay. RNA was extracted from all samples and reverse transcribed into cDNA, which served as template for TCR sequencing. TCRdb limited this immuneACCESS table to in-frame rearrangements with V and J called. A share of clones is missing; checked studies link under half to unresolved V genes, and the rest is unexplained. The sample table shows approximately 130,000 clones, and roughly 57% are seen once. The biggest ten clones account for 4.5% to 6% of the sample. Explained via the paper, the time point label denotes: around 4 weeks on oral tofacitinib. The treatment or condition label, read with the paper, signifies: oral pan-JAK inhibitor, 5-10 mg twice daily. The material was CD4+ T cells sorted from blood, obtained at week 4, from a patient treated with tofacitinib. The receptors derive from a human donor with alopecia areata.

The chain couples TRBV29-1 to TRBJ1-4; 7 nucleotides align to TRBD1. CDR1 and CDR2 from the germline V gene are SQVTM and ANQGSEA. V trimming: 1 base; J trimming: 8 bases; junction bases outside the gene matches: 7. The CDR3 length is 14 residues. The CDR3 DNA sequence: TGCAGCGTTGAAGCGACAGGGCGAGCCGAAAAACTGTTTTTT. It codes for CSVEATGRAEKLFF.

The rearrangement links TRBV7-9 to TRBJ2-7; 7 nucleotides match TRBD1. The CDR3 is 16 amino acids. Trimming cost V 2 bases and J 0 bases; bases outside gene matches: 7. CDR1 is SEHNR, CDR2 FQNEAQ, per germline (reference sequence). CDR3 loop: CASSLPRQGSSYEQYF. Here the CDR3 DNA reads TGTGCCAGCAGCTTACCCCGACAGGGAAGCTCCTACGAGCAGTACTTC.

The chain joins TRBV23-1 to TRBJ2-7; D is unresolved. TRBV23-1 carries the ORF label, with uncertain function. The germline V and J ends were trimmed by 2 bases and 5 bases, with 4 bases remaining between them. The CDR3 has 11 amino acids. The CDR3 reads CASSQRDEQYF. CDR3 nucleotide sequence: TGCGCCAGCAGTCAACGTGACGAGCAGTACTTC.

The chain is built from TRBV5-6 and TRBJ1-2; D possibly corresponds to TRBD1 (5 bases). CDR1 SGHDT and CDR2 YYEEEE come from the germline V gene. CDR3 length: 13 amino acids. V was cut by 0 bases and J by 8 bases, with 11 bases left in between. CDR3 coding DNA: TGTGCCAGCAGCTTGGAAGGGGTTTGGGGCTACACCTTC. Encoded protein: CASSLEGVWGYTF.

The chain couples TRBV30 to TRBJ1-1; weak D call: TRBD1 (6 bases). This CDR3 comprises 16 residues. Germline V lookup: CDR1 GTSNPN, CDR2 SVGIG (reference sequence). Trimming removed 0 bases from V and 0 bases from J, with 14 bases in between. The CDR3 region is CAWSVLRGGMNTEAFF. The CDR3 DNA follows: TGTGCCTGGAGTGTGTTGAGAGGGGGGATGAACACTGAAGCTTTCTTT.

The chain is built from TRBV18 and TRBJ1-5; D unresolved. V was shortened by 6 bases and J by 1 base, with 10 bases between the two germline ends. The CDR3 extends over 14 amino acids. Germline assignment: CDR1 KGHSH and CDR2 LQKENI. CDR3 loop: CASSLDGSNQPQHF. The CDR3 DNA follows: TGTGCCAGCTCGCTAGATGGGAGCAATCAGCCCCAGCATTTT.

V usage is TRBV30 and J usage is TRBJ2-5; 9 bases match TRBD2. The CDR3 loop spans 13 amino acids. The V and J ends lost 5 bases and 5 bases, in that order; junction bases with no gene match: 6. Germline V CDR1 and CDR2: GTSNPN, SVGIG (reference sequence). CDR3 coding DNA: TGTGCCTGGGGTAGCGGGAGTGGGGAGACCCAGTACTTC. Protein product: CAWGSGSGETQYF. Filled out from reference TRBV30 and TRBJ2-5, the complete variable domain reads SQTIHQWPATLVQPVGSPLSLECTVEGTSNPNLYWYRQAAGRGLQLLFYSVGIGQISSEVPQNLSASRPQDRQFILSSKKLLLSDSGFYLCAWGSGSGETQYFGPGTRLLVL.

The rearrangement joins TRBV15 to TRBJ2-7; 9 bases are shared with TRBD1. Germline loops: CDR1 LNHNV, CDR2 YYDKDF (reference sequence). This CDR3 comprises 14 residues. V dropped 5 bases and J dropped 0; count of bases not matched to a gene: 2. CDR3 coding DNA: TGTGCCACCAGCGCGACAGGGGGCTCCTACGAGCAGTACTTC. Translating gives CATSATGGSYEQYF.